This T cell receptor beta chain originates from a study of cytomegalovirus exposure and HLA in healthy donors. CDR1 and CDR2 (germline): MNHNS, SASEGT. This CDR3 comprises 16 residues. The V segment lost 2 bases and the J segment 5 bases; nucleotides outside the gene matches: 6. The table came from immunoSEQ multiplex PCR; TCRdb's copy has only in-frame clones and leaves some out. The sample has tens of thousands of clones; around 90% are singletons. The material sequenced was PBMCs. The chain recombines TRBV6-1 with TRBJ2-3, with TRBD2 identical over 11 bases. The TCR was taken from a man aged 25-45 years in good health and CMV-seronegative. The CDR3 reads CASSETSGRLVDTQYF. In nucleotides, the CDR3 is TGTGCCAGCAGTGAAACTAGCGGGAGATTAGTAGATACGCAGTATTTT.